Included here is one T cell receptor (beta chain) sequence, with context. The antigen remains undetermined. This may be a read error, as it is one base from a much larger clone. The read terminates 3 residues before the CDR3 end, so the remaining end is supplied by the germline J gene. CDR3 length equals 14 residues. Germline CDR1 SGHTA, CDR2 FQGTGA. TCRdb keeps only in-frame clones here, not all; method: immunoSEQ multiplex PCR. The sample has about 35,000 clones, none seen only once. The sample belongs to a study of T cell clonality in common variable immunodeficiency. Regarding the study as a whole: Compared with healthy controls, CVID subjects showed increased TCRbeta clonality, mostly in about a third. CVID subjects shared fewer TCRbeta clones than healthy controls did. Reportedly, TCR beta sequences from common variable immunodeficiency showed fewer deletions and N-nucleotide insertions.

The chain has TRBV7-3 and TRBJ2-3; D is perhaps TRBD1 (5 bases). Source material: peripheral blood mononuclear cells. This clonotype was obtained from a person between 18 and 75 years old in good health. The CDR3 DNA, read in part, is TGTGCCAGCAGCTTATCAGGGTCGGGTCAGCCG. Its protein product is CASSLSGSGQP. The full CDR3 protein reads CASSLSGSGQPQYF. Filled out from reference TRBV7-3 and TRBJ2-3, the complete variable domain reads GAGVSQTPSNKVTEKGKYVELRCDPISGHTALYWYRQSLGQGPEFLIYFQGTGAADDSGLPNDRFFAVRPEGSVSTLKIQRTERGDSAVYLCASSLSGSGQPQYFGPGTRLTVL.